This TCR beta chain comes out of a study of blood T cells in healthy people across ages. As concerns this clonotype: An end of the junction differs from the germline gene, which may be a read error.

The use of a sample-barcoded 5' primer and a J-beta primer mix characterized a second PCR of 7 to 11 cycles. One entry per CDR3 protein results from TCRdb running MiXCR on the 5' RACE reads. The data show some 1.5 million distinct CDR3 sequences, roughly 28% seen once. Sequences were obtained from blood. The sequence was collected from a woman aged 25 to 39 in good health.

The CDR3 DNA follows: TGTACCACCAGCAGAGAGTACCAAGAGACCCAGTTCTTC. Its protein is CTTSREYQETQFF. The J gene is TRBJ2-5, the V gene TRBV15; no clear D. The last part of the DNA fits TRBJ2-1 better; the J call may be wrong. Germline CDR1 LNHNV, CDR2 YYDKDF (reference sequence). The length of the CDR3 is 13 residues.